This T cell receptor (beta chain) was captured in a study of blood T cells in healthy people across ages. Study-wide results and limits: Diversity was higher, and naive CD4+ cells more numerous, in long-lived donors than in aged donors.

This CDR3 has 15 residues. Germline CDR1 reads MDHEN; CDR2 reads SYDVKM. In the case of this clonotype: Antigen: not known.

For the second PCR, which ran for roughly 6 to 12 cycles, a sample-barcoded 5' primer and a J-beta primer mix were used. Per-sample output comprised a minimum of 2.5 million paired-end reads containing CDR3. Each CDR3 protein gets one entry after TCRdb re-called the 5' RACE reads with MiXCR. The data contain around 1,000,000 distinct CDR3 sequences, under 30% of them singletons. This sample was also put to use in a study of T cells of mothers and their children. In that study: Overlap ran slightly, non-significantly higher for related than unrelated mother-child pairs.

The sequencing sample was made of blood. The sequence came from a girl aged 2 to 9 in good health. The V and J genes are TRBV28 and TRBJ2-5; 12 nucleotides line up with TRBD2. TRBJ2-7 explains the end of the DNA better; the J call may be wrong. The CDR3 region is CASSLRVLAGGEQYF. CDR3 bases: TGTGCCAGCAGTTTACGGGTACTAGCGGGAGGCGAGCAGTACTTC.